Below are 26 T cell receptor beta chains sequenced from a single sample in a study of T cell responses to AZD1222 COVID-19 vaccine. Sequencing was performed with immunoSEQ multiplex PCR; in TCRdb, only in-frame clones are kept and a portion is missing. The profile covers 100,000 to 110,000 clones, with 85% to 95% appearing a single time and more than 1.5% taken by the ten largest. This sample comprised peripheral blood, obtained on day 0 of AZD1222 vaccination. These receptors were taken from an adult in good health.

This chain uses TRBV9 with TRBJ2-5, with 9 bases matching TRBD2. J gave up 5 bases and V 2 bases, and 10 bases lay outside the gene matches. Germline lookup yields CDR1 SGDLS and CDR2 YYNGEE. The CDR3 sequence is 16 residues long. The CDR3 protein is CASSVLASGNGETQYF. The CDR3 DNA follows: TGTGCCAGCAGCGTCCTCGCTAGCGGGAACGGCGAGACCCAGTACTTC. Supplemented by reference TRBV9 and TRBJ2-5, the full variable domain reads DSGVTQTPKHLITATGQRVTLRCSPRSGDLSVYWYQQSLDQGLQFLIQYYNGEERAKGNILERFSAQQFPDLHSELNLSSLELGDSALYFCASSVLASGNGETQYFGPGTRLLVL.

The rearrangement links TRBV5-1 to TRBJ2-7; D not certain. The CDR3 contains 14 residues. V was cut by 1 base and J by 2 bases, with 10 bases left in between. The germline gives CDR1 SGHRS, CDR2 YFSETQ. CDR3 sequence: CASSLKWDAYEQYF. CDR3 sequence (DNA): TGCGCCAGCAGCTTGAAGTGGGATGCCTACGAGCAGTACTTC.

V is TRBV19 and J is TRBJ1-2; TRBD1 is a possible D gene (6 bases). From germline, CDR1 is LNHDA and CDR2 SQIVND (reference sequence). The CDR3 length is 14 residues. Trimming shortened V by 3 bases and J by 4 bases, and 12 bases separated the two germline ends. CDR3 protein: CASSIVRGPYGYTF. The DNA for the CDR3 is TGTGCCAGTAGTATCGTCAGGGGACCCTATGGCTACACCTTC.

Worth noting for this clone: An end of the junction differs from the germline gene, which may be a read error. The identical CDR3 is also encoded by other nucleotide sequences in the sample. The V gene is TRBV29-1, the J gene TRBJ1-5; TRBD1 matches 7 bases. From germline, CDR1 is SQVTM and CDR2 ANQGSEA. The CDR3 consists of 13 residues. The CDR3 reads CSTSTGEGSPQHF. In DNA form, the CDR3 reads TGTAGCACCAGTACAGGGGAGGGATCGCCCCAGCATTTT.

The rearrangement links TRBV12-5 to TRBJ1-1; D uncertain. CDR1 and CDR2 from the germline V gene are LGHNT and FRNRAP. The CDR3 loop spans 11 amino acids. V lost 3 bases and J 8 bases, leaving 7 bases between the germline ends. This chain's CDR3 is CASGFGREAFF. The CDR3 DNA is TGTGCTAGTGGTTTTGGGAGGGAAGCTTTCTTT.

J is TRBJ2-2 and V is TRBV9; D ambiguous. CDR1 is SGDLS and CDR2 is YYNGEE in the germline V gene. V dropped 0 bases and J dropped 0 bases, with 12 bases sitting between them. The CDR3 length is 17 residues. The CDR3: CASSVATGNPNTGELFF. The CDR3 nucleotides are TGTGCCAGCAGCGTAGCTACGGGCAACCCGAACACCGGGGAGCTGTTTTTT.

The chain carries TRBV5-1 and TRBJ1-4, with 9 bases that match TRBD1. The CDR3 covers 16 residues. The trim removed 7 bases at V and 12 bases at J, leaving 19 bases unmatched. Germline CDR1 and CDR2: SGHRS and YFSETQ. The CDR3 region is CASAAGTGPPAGELFF. Written as DNA, the CDR3 is TGCGCCAGCGCTGCCGGGACAGGGCCCCCGGCCGGGGAACTGTTTTTT.

The chain links TRBV30 to TRBJ1-6, with D unresolved. V lost 5 bases, J lost 1 base, and 18 bases lay in between. Looked up from germline, CDR1 is GTSNPN and CDR2 is SVGIG (reference sequence). This CDR3 region has 17 residues. In nucleotides, the CDR3 is TGTGCCTGGGCGACCCCCGGACTTAGGTCCTATAATTCACCCCTCCACTTT. Its translation is CAWATPGLRSYNSPLHF. The full variable domain, completed using reference TRBV30 and TRBJ1-6, is SQTIHQWPATLVQPVGSPLSLECTVEGTSNPNLYWYRQAAGRGLQLLFYSVGIGQISSEVPQNLSASRPQDRQFILSSKKLLLSDSGFYLCAWATPGLRSYNSPLHFGNGTRLTVT.

This chain connects TRBV28 to TRBJ1-1; 7 nucleotides match TRBD1. J lost 4 bases, V lost 5 bases, and 13 bases had no gene match. The germline V gene has CDR1 MDHEN and CDR2 SYDVKM. The CDR3 consists of 16 residues. DNA of the CDR3: TGTGCCAGCAGTCTCACTGAAGACAGGGTGAGCACTGAAGCTTTCTTT. Its translation: CASSLTEDRVSTEAFF.

The chain links TRBV10-3 to TRBJ1-1; D ambiguous. The CDR3 contains 16 residues. The germline CDR1 and CDR2 sequences are ENHRY and SYGVKD. V was cut by 2 bases and J by 1 base, with 14 bases left in between. The CDR3 DNA follows: TGTGCCATCAGTGAGGATCTGGCCTCTCGGAACACTGAAGCTTTCTTT. It codes for CAISEDLASRNTEAFF.

This rearrangement joins TRBV16 to TRBJ1-4; TRBD1 matches 7 bases. Trimming removed 1 base from V and 8 bases from J; junction bases left unmatched: 10. Germline loops: CDR1 KGHSY, CDR2 FQNENV. The CDR3 covers 16 residues. CDR3 protein: CASSQFIDRAREKLFF. DNA of the CDR3: TGTGCCAGCAGCCAATTCATCGACAGGGCTCGGGAAAAACTGTTTTTT.

This clone was seen only once. The chain recombines TRBV28 with TRBJ2-1; no reliable D call. CDR3 length: 14 amino acids. The germline V gene has CDR1 MDHEN and CDR2 SYDVKM. V lost 5 bases and J 4 bases, leaving 12 bases between the germline ends. CDR3 DNA sequence: TGTGCCAGCAGTCCGATCGACCCTTACAATGAGCAGTTCTTC. It specifies CASSPIDPYNEQFF.

The J gene is TRBJ1-1, the V gene TRBV5-8; D is undetermined. This CDR3 has 14 amino acids. Looked up from germline, CDR1 is SGHTS and CDR2 is YDEGEE. V was trimmed by 1 base and J by 2 bases, leaving 9 bases between them. The CDR3 here is CASSLTTINTEAFF. For the CDR3, the DNA is TGTGCCAGCAGCTTGACGACGATTAACACTGAAGCTTTCTTT.

This chain uses TRBV18 with TRBJ2-2; 7 nucleotides line up with TRBD2. The junction had 9 bases not matched to a gene; V was cut back by 3 bases and J by 5 bases. Germline V gene lookup returns CDR1 KGHSH and CDR2 LQKENI. This CDR3 comprises 16 residues. CDR3 residues: CASSPWTGGRTGELFF. In DNA, the CDR3 is TGTGCCAGCTCACCCTGGACGGGAGGACGGACCGGGGAGCTGTTTTTT.

The chain has TRBV14 and TRBJ1-6; perhaps TRBD1 as D (5 bases). The V end lost 4 bases, the J end lost 7 bases, and 14 bases lay between the germline ends. The CDR3 is 15 residues long. CDR1 is SGHDN and CDR2 is FVKESK in the germline V gene. In nucleotides, the CDR3 is TGTGCCAGCAGCCTCCTAAGGGGAGGCAATTCACCCCTCCACTTT. It is translated as CASSLLRGGNSPLHF. The variable domain in full, with the rest retrieved from reference TRBV14 and TRBJ1-6, is EAGVTQFPSHSVIEKGQTVTLRCDPISGHDNLYWYRRVMGKEIKFLLHFVKESKQDESGMPNNRFLAERTGGTYSTLKVQPAELEDSGVYFCASSLLRGGNSPLHFGNGTRLTVT.

The V gene is TRBV18, the J gene TRBJ1-2, with TRBD1 matching 9 bases. J gave up 0 bases and V 6 bases, and 5 bases lay outside the gene matches. The V gene's germline CDR1 is KGHSH and CDR2 LQKENI. The CDR3 totals 15 residues. The CDR3 region has the DNA TGTGCCAGCTCCCGGACAGGGGACGCTAACTATGGCTACACCTTC. It translates to CASSRTGDANYGYTF.

This clone has a single count. The V call is TRBV6-5, the J call TRBJ2-5, with 12 nucleotides matching TRBD2. The CDR3 loop spans 16 amino acids. V trimming: 4 bases; J trimming: 2 bases; junction bases outside the gene matches: 5. Germline lookup yields CDR1 MNHEY and CDR2 SVGAGI. CDR3 loop: CASSSATSGRQETQYF. In nucleotides, the CDR3 is TGTGCCAGCAGTTCTGCGACTAGCGGGAGACAAGAGACCCAGTACTTC.

This rearrangement joins TRBV7-9 to TRBJ1-6; the match to TRBD1 covers 7 bases. Germline lookup yields CDR1 SEHNR and CDR2 FQNEAQ (reference sequence). The CDR3 is 18 amino acids. J gave up 8 bases and V 2 bases, and 15 bases lay outside the gene matches. CDR3 in DNA: TGTGCCAGCAGCTTATGGGCAGGGGGTATATATGATGATTCACCCCTCCACTTT. This sequence encodes CASSLWAGGIYDDSPLHF.

The table lists this clone with a count of one. V usage is TRBV3-1 (or the pseudogene TRBV3-2) and J usage is TRBJ1-2; D is ambiguous. Trimming cost V 2 bases and J 2 bases, with 18 bases left between them. The CDR3 extends over 17 amino acids. Looked up from germline, CDR1 is LGHDT and CDR2 is YNNKEL (reference sequence). DNA for the CDR3: TGTGCCAGCAGCCAAAGCCAAGGGAGGGCCTCAAACTATGGCTACACCTTC. It specifies CASSQSQGRASNYGYTF.

The J gene is TRBJ1-2, the V gene TRBV5-1; D is uncertain. Per germline, CDR1 SGHRS and CDR2 YFSETQ. This CDR3 comprises 15 residues. V was trimmed by 0 bases and J by 2 bases, leaving 11 bases between them. CDR3: CASSLVGTSNYGYTF. The CDR3 nucleotides are TGCGCCAGCAGCTTGGTGGGCACCTCAAACTATGGCTACACCTTC. The complete variable domain, with remaining parts taken from reference TRBV5-1 and TRBJ1-2, reads KAGVTQTPRYLIKTRGQQVTLSCSPISGHRSVSWYQQTPGQGLQFLFEYFSETQRNKGNFPGRFSGRQFSNSRSEMNVSTLELGDSALYLCASSLVGTSNYGYTFGSGTRLTVV.

The chain recombines TRBV5-1 with TRBJ2-1, with TRBD1 matching 12 bases. The CDR3 is 15 residues long. Germline V gene lookup returns CDR1 SGHRS and CDR2 YFSETQ. J gave up 9 bases and V 4 bases, and 8 bases lay outside the gene matches. The CDR3 here is CASSHGTGGVGEQFF. The CDR3 DNA reads TGCGCCAGCAGCCACGGGACAGGGGGCGTCGGTGAGCAGTTCTTC.

This clone was found once. This chain uses TRBV14 with TRBJ1-6, with 9 bases identical to TRBD1. The CDR3 is 14 amino acids. CDR1 is SGHDN, CDR2 FVKESK, per germline. V trimming: 4 bases; J trimming: 8 bases; junction bases outside the gene matches: 3. The CDR3 sequence: CASSPRTGDSPLHF. The CDR3 region has the DNA TGTGCCAGCAGCCCGAGGACAGGGGATTCACCCCTCCACTTT.

V and J are TRBV28 and TRBJ1-2; no clear D gene. The CDR3 sequence is 13 residues long. In germline, CDR1 is MDHEN, CDR2 SYDVKM. V dropped 2 bases and J dropped 4 bases, with 8 bases sitting between them. CDR3 amino acids: CASSLTGVYGYTF. Here the CDR3 DNA reads TGTGCCAGCAGTTTAACCGGGGTCTATGGCTACACCTTC.

The chain is built from TRBV30 and TRBJ1-2, with a tentative D call TRBD1 (6 bases). Germline V gene lookup returns CDR1 GTSNPN and CDR2 SVGIG (reference sequence). V was pared by 2 bases and J by 4 bases, with 17 bases between. The CDR3 extends over 15 amino acids. CDR3 protein: CAWSLTGRWGYGYTF. The CDR3 DNA reads TGTGCCTGGAGTCTCACAGGGCGATGGGGCTATGGCTACACCTTC.

This chain links TRBV11-3 with TRBJ1-1; D perhaps matches TRBD1 (5 bases). The CDR3 extends over 11 amino acids. Trimming took 9 bases from V and 3 from J, leaving 8 bases between them. CDR1 and CDR2 (germline): SGHNT, YENEEA. The CDR3 DNA is TGTGCCAGGGGGCTTCACACTGAAGCTTTCTTT. Its protein is CARGLHTEAFF.

The chain carries TRBV2 and TRBJ2-5; no firm D call. Germline CDR1 SNHLY, CDR2 FYNNEI. The CDR3 sequence is 12 residues long. Trimming removed 5 bases at V and 5 bases at J, with 9 bases between. The CDR3, as DNA: TGTGCCAGCAGTAGACTTTTGGAGACCCAGTACTTC. Translated, it gives CASSRLLETQYF.